The 4 T cell receptor beta chains below all came from one sample that was sequenced in a study of T cell responses to AZD1222 COVID-19 vaccine. The method was immunoSEQ multiplex PCR; TCRdb's version includes in-frame clones alone and lacks a portion of them. The sample holds 150,000 or so clones, roughly nine tenths seen once. The sequencing here drew on peripheral blood, taken on day 0 of AZD1222 vaccination. The receptors originated from an adult in good health.

In this sample, this clone turned up a few times. The chain recombines TRBV6-5 with TRBJ1-2, with D perhaps matching TRBD1 (5 bases). V was clipped by 6 bases and J by 4 bases, with 18 bases between them. This CDR3 region has 15 residues. Per germline, CDR1 MNHEY and CDR2 SVGAGI. CDR3 nucleotide sequence: TGTGCCAGCAGCCTCGGGGCAGAAATGTCCTATGGCTACACCTTC. This encodes CASSLGAEMSYGYTF.

This clone has only one observation. The chain couples TRBV20-1 to TRBJ1-1; 7 bases align to TRBD1. The CDR3 runs 15 residues. Germline V gene sequence: CDR1 DFQATT, CDR2 SNEGSKA (reference sequence). Germline trimming cut 3 bases from V and 10 bases from J; bases unmatched to any gene: 17. This CDR3 reads CSASDRDGILLRAFF. As DNA, the CDR3 is TGCAGTGCTAGTGACAGGGACGGGATCCTGTTACGAGCTTTCTTT.

V is TRBV7-2 and J is TRBJ2-2, with D tentatively TRBD2 (6 bases). V was trimmed by 10 bases and J by 4 bases, leaving 22 bases between them. Germline V gene lookup returns CDR1 SGHTA and CDR2 FQGNSA. This CDR3 is built from 16 residues. CDR3 sequence reads: CANGPEGRRGTGELFF. DNA for the CDR3: TGTGCCAACGGACCGGAGGGGAGGAGGGGCACCGGGGAGCTGTTTTTT. Based on the CDR3 plus reference TRBV7-2 and TRBJ2-2, the full variable domain is GAGVSQSPSNKVTEKGKDVELRCDPISGHTALYWYRQSLGQGLEFLIYFQGNSAPDKSGLPSDRFSAERTGGSVSTLTIQRTQQEDSAVYLCANGPEGRRGTGELFFGEGSRLTVL.

This chain links TRBV5-5 with TRBJ1-5, with 11 nucleotides matching TRBD1. Germline values: CDR1 SGHKS, CDR2 YYEKEE (reference sequence). The CDR3 runs to 15 residues. The J segment lost 8 bases and the V segment lost 4 bases, leaving 8 bases of the junction unmatched. The CDR3 coding sequence is TGTGCCAGCAGCGGGGGGACAGGGGGAACTGAGCCCCAGCATTTT. Residues: CASSGGTGGTEPQHF.